These T cell receptor beta chains were read from a single sample in a study of cytomegalovirus exposure and HLA in healthy donors. TCRdb's copy holds only in-frame clones and misses some; the assay was immunoSEQ multiplex PCR. This sample has roughly 120,000 clones; 81% occur once, and the top ten carry about 3.9%. Sample: PBMCs. These TCRs come from a young woman in good health and CMV-seronegative. The CDR3 runs from the conserved cysteine through the conserved F or W. Each record gives: V gene, D gene, clone size, J gene, CDR3 protein, CDR3 DNA. The D gene is left open where the match is weak. Rows may omit the clone size; those that give it use once, few, many or a size class.

TRBV27	NA	NA	TRBJ2-7	CASRRGYEQYF	TGTGCCAGCAGAAGGGGCTACGAGCAGTACTTC
TRBV2	NA	NA	TRBJ1-1	CASVPGYLNTEAFF	TGTGCCAGCGTTCCAGGGTATCTGAACACTGAAGCTTTCTTT
TRBV19	TRBD1	NA	TRBJ2-4	CASSATNDRGYIQYF	TGTGCCAGTAGTGCAACTAACGACAGGGGTTACATTCAGTACTTC
TRBV28	NA	NA	TRBJ2-3	CASSLSLGGGADTQYF	TGTGCCAGCAGTTTGAGTTTAGGGGGTGGCGCAGATACGCAGTATTTT
TRBV11-2	TRBD1	NA	TRBJ1-4	CASSSGTGTEKLFF	TGTGCCAGCAGCTCCGGGACAGGTACCGAAAAACTGTTTTTT
TRBV5-1	NA	NA	TRBJ2-5	CASSFSGLQETQYF	TGCGCCAGCAGCTTTTCAGGACTCCAAGAGACCCAGTACTTC
TRBV28	TRBD1	NA	TRBJ1-3	CASSLYPLTGGATGNTIYF	TGTGCCAGCAGTTTATATCCTCTGACAGGGGGCGCCACTGGAAACACCATATATTTT
TRBV27	TRBD1	NA	TRBJ2-7	CASSLGQSYEQYF	TGTGCCAGCAGTTTGGGACAGTCCTACGAGCAGTACTTC
TRBV18	NA	NA	TRBJ2-5	CASSPDSQETQYF	TGTGCCAGCTCACCAGACTCCCAAGAGACCCAGTACTTC
TRBV6-5	TRBD1	NA	TRBJ1-4	CASSLTGGEMKKVFF	TGTGCCAGCAGTTTAACAGGGGGGGAGATGAAAAAGGTGTTTTTT
TRBV18	TRBD1	NA	TRBJ2-7	CASSPQAATGGVGEQYF	TGTGCCAGCTCACCACAGGCGGCAACAGGGGGAGTGGGTGAGCAGTACTTC
TRBV27	NA	NA	TRBJ1-2	CASNEQGRNYGYTF	TGTGCCAGCAATGAACAGGGACGAAACTATGGCTACACCTTC
TRBV25-1	NA	NA	TRBJ2-5	CASRGAGGETQYF	TGTGCCAGCCGGGGCGCTGGGGGGGAGACCCAGTACTTC
TRBV13	NA	once	TRBJ2-3	CASPLKSPSADTQYF	TGTGCCAGCCCTCTAAAAAGTCCCTCGGCAGATACGCAGTATTTT
TRBV20-1	NA	NA	TRBJ2-5	CSAPSTETQYF	TGCAGTGCCCCAAGCACGGAGACCCAGTACTTC
TRBV18	TRBD2	NA	TRBJ2-3	CASSPTLAGGTDTQYF	TGTGCCAGCTCACCTACACTAGCGGGAGGCACAGATACGCAGTATTTT
TRBV9	TRBD2	NA	TRBJ2-7	CASSVEGGRPYEQYF	TGTGCCAGCAGCGTAGAGGGCGGGAGGCCCTACGAGCAGTACTTC